The 3 T cell receptor beta chains below all came from one sample that was sequenced in a study of control samples from healthy donors and cancer patients. The table came from immunoSEQ multiplex PCR; TCRdb's copy has only in-frame clones and leaves some out. The sample holds about 110,000 clones, around 89% seen once. Material for sequencing was blood. These receptors were collected from a woman aged 50 to 60 in good health.

The chain links TRBV1 to TRBJ2-1; the DNA was not used to check the table's D call, TRBD2. TRBV1 is listed as a pseudogene. The CDR3 has 17 amino acids. In DNA form, the CDR3 reads TGCACCAGCAGCCAAGATCGGGGGGGACTAGCTTACAATGAGCAGTTCTTC. This translates into CTSSQDRGGLAYNEQFF.

This chain joins TRBV12-5 and TRBJ2-7; 9 bases align to TRBD2. V was clipped by 6 bases and J by 7 bases; unmatched bases: 13. CDR3 size: 15 residues. The V gene's germline CDR1 is LGHNT and CDR2 FRNRAP. CDR3 region: CASGRNRREGREQYV. CDR3 nucleotide sequence: TGTGCTAGTGGCAGGAATCGGCGGGAGGGGAGGGAGCAGTACGTC.

The gene calls are TRBV30 and TRBJ1-5; D not certain. Germline lookup yields CDR1 GTSNPN and CDR2 SVGIG (reference sequence). The CDR3 totals 13 residues. V was cut by 4 bases and J by 1 base, with 8 bases left in between. CDR3 sequence (DNA): TGTGCCTGGACCTCGGGGAGCAATCAGCCCCAGCATTTT. As protein: CAWTSGSNQPQHF.